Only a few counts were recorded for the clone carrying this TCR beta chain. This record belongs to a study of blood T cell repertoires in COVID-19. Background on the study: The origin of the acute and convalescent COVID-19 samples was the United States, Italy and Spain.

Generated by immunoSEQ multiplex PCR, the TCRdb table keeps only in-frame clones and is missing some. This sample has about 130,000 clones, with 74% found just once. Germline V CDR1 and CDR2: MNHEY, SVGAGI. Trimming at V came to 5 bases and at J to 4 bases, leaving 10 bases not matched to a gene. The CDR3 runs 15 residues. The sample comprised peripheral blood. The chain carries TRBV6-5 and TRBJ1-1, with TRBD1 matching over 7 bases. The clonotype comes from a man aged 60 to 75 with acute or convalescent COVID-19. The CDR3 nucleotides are TGTGCCAGCAGTCGGGGATTGCGGGACAGCACTGAAGCTTTCTTT. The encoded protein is CASSRGLRDSTEAFF.